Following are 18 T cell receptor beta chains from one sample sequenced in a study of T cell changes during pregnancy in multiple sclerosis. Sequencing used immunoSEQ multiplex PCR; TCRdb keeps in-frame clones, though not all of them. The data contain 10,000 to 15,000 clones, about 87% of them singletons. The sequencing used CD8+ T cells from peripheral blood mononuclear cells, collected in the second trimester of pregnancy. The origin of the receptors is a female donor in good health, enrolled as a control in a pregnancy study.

The CDR3 loop reads CASSFIKRTPGYEQYF. The CDR3, as DNA: TGTGCCAGCAGCTTTATTAAGAGGACACCCGGCTACGAGCAGTACTTC. The chain links TRBV5-6 to TRBJ2-7, with a weak D call TRBD1 (5 bases). CDR1 and CDR2 (germline): SGHDT, YYEEEE. Trimming left V 2 bases short and J 3 bases short, with 18 bases between. The CDR3 contains 16 residues.

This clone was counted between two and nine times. CDR3 region: CASRVNRGTGELFF. In nucleotides, the CDR3 is TGTGCCAGCAGAGTCAACAGGGGTACCGGGGAGCTGTTTTTT. The chain has TRBV7-8 and TRBJ2-2, with TRBD1 identical over 7 bases. Germline CDR1 is SGHVS and CDR2 is FQNEAQ. The CDR3 has 14 amino acids. V shed 6 bases and J 5 bases; nucleotides not matched to a gene: 6.

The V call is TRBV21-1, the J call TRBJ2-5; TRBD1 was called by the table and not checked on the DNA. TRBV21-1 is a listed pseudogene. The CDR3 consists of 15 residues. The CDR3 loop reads CASSARDREQETQYF. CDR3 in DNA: TGTGCCAGCAGCGCCCGGGACAGGGAGCAAGAGACCCAGTACTTC.

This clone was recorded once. The CDR3 loop reads CASSPDRSSGNTIYF. The CDR3 region has the DNA TGTGCCAGCAGCCCGGACAGAAGCTCTGGAAACACCATATATTTT. This chain joins TRBV2 and TRBJ1-3, with D possibly being TRBD1 (6 bases). This CDR3 is built from 15 residues. Germline assignment: CDR1 SNHLY and CDR2 FYNNEI. V shed 6 bases and J shed 0 bases, with 12 bases lying between them. The complete variable domain, with remaining parts taken from reference TRBV2 and TRBJ1-3, reads EPEVTQTPSHQVTQMGQEVILRCVPISNHLYFYWYRQILGQKVEFLVSFYNNEISEKSEIFDDQFSVERPDGSNFTLKIRSTKLEDSAMYFCASSPDRSSGNTIYFGEGSWLTVV.

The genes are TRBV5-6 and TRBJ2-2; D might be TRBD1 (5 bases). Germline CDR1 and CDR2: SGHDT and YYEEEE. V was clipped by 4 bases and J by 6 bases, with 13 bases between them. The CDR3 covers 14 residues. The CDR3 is CASSLGPNPGELFF. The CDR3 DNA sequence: TGTGCCAGCAGCCTGGGGCCCAACCCCGGGGAGCTGTTTTTT.

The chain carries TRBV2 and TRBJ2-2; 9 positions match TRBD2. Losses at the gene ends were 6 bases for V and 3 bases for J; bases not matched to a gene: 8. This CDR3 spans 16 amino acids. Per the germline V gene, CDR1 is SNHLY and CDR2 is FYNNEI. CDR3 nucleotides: TGTGCCAGCAGGGACGGGCGGGAGGGATACACCGGGGAGCTGTTTTTT. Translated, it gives CASRDGREGYTGELFF.

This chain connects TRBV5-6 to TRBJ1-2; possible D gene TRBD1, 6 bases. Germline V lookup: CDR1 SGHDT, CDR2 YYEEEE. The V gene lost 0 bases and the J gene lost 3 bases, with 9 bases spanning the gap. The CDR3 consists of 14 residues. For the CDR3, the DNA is TGTGCCAGCAGCTTGGACGCAGGGGACTATGGCTACACCTTC. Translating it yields CASSLDAGDYGYTF.

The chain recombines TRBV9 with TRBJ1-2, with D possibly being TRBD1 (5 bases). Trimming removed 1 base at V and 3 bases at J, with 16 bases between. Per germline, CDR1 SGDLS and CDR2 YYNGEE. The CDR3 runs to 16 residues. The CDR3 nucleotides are TGTGCCAGCAGCGTAACCATAAGGGGCTGGTACTATGGCTACACCTTC. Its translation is CASSVTIRGWYYGYTF.

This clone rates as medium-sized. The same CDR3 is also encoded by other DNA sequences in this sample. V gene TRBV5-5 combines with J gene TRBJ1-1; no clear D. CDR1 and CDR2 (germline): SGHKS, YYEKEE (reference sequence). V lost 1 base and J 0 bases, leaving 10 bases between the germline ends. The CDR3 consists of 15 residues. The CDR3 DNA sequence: TGTGCCAGCAGCTTGTGGCTGGAGGTGAACACTGAAGCTTTCTTT. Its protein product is CASSLWLEVNTEAFF.

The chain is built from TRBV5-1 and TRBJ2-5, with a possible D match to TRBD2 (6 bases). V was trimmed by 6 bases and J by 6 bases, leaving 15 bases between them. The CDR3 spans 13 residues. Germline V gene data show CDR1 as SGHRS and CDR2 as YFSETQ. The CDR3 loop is CASTLPREKTQYF. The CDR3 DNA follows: TGCGCCAGCACCCTTCCCCGGGAGAAGACCCAGTACTTC.

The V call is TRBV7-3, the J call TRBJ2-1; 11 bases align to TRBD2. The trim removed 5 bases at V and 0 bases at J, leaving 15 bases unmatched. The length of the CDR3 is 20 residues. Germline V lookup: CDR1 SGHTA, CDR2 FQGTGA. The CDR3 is CASSLAPAGSGRVSYNEQFF. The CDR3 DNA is TGTGCCAGCAGCCTAGCACCCGCGGGTAGCGGGAGGGTCTCCTACAATGAGCAGTTCTTC.

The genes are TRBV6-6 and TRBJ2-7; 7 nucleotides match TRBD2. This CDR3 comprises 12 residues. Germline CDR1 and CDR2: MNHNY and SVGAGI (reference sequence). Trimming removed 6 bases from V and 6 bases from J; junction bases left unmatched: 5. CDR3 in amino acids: CASSHPGGEQYF. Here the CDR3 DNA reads TGTGCCAGCAGCCACCCGGGAGGCGAGCAGTACTTC.

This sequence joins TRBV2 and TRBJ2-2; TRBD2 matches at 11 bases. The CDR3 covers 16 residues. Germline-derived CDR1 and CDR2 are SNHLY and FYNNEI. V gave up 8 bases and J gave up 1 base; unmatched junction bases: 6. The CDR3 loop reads CASGPLAGGNTGELFF. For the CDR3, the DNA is TGTGCCAGCGGACCCCTAGCGGGGGGGAACACCGGGGAGCTGTTTTTT.

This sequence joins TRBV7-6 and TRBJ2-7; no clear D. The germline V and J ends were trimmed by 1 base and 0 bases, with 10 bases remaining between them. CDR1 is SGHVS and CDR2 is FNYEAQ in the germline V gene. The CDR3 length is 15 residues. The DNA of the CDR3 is TGTGCCAGCAGCTTAGAGTCCCGGAGCTCCTACGAGCAGTACTTC. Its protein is CASSLESRSSYEQYF. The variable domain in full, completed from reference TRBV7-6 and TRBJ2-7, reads GAGVSQSPRYKVTKRGQDVALRCDPISGHVSLYWYRQALGQGPEFLTYFNYEAQQDKSGLPNDRFSAERPEGSISTLTIQRTEQRDSAMYRCASSLESRSSYEQYFGPGTRLTVT.

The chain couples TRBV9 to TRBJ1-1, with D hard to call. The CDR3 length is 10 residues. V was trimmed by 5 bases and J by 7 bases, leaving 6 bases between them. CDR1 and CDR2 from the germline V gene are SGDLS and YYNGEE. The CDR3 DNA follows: TGTGCCAGCAGTGTCCTTGAAGCTTTCTTT. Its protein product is CASSVLEAFF.

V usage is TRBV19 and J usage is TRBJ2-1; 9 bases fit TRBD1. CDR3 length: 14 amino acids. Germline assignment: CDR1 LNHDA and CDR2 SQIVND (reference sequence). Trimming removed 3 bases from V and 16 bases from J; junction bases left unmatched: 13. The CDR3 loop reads CASSMGTGSVGDFF. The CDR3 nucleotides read TGTGCCAGTAGTATGGGGACAGGGAGCGTTGGGGACTTCTTC.

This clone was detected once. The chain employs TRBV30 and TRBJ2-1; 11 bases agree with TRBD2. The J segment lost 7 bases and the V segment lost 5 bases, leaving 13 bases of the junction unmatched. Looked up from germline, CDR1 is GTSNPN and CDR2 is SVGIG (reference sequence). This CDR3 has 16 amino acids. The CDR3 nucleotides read TGTGCCTGGGGGAATCCGACGCTAGCGGGGGGAAATGAGCAGTTCTTC. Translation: CAWGNPTLAGGNEQFF.

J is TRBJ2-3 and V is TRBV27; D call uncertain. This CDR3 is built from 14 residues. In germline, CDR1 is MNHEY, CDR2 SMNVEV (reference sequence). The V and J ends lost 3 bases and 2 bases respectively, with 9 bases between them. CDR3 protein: CASSLIGNTDTQYF. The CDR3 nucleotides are TGTGCCAGCAGTTTGATCGGTAACACAGATACGCAGTATTTT.